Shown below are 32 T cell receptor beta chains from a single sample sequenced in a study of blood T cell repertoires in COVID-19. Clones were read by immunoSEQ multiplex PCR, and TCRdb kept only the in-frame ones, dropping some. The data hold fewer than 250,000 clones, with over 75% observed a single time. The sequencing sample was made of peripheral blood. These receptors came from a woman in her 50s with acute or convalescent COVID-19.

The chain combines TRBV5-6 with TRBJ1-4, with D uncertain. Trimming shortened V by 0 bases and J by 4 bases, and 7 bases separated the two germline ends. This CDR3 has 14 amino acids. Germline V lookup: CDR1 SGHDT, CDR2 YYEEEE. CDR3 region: CASSLVQVNEKLFF. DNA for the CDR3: TGTGCCAGCAGCTTGGTCCAGGTTAATGAAAAACTGTTTTTT.

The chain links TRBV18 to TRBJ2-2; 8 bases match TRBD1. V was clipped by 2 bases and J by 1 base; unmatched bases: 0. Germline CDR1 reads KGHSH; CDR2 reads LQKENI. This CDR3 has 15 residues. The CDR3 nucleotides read TGTGCCAGCTCACCAGGACAGGGGAACACCGGGGAGCTGTTTTTT. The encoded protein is CASSPGQGNTGELFF.

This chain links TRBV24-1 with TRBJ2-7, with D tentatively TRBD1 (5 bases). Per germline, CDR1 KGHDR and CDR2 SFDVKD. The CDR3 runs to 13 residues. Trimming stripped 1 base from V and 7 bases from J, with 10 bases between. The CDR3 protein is CATSDFPGLEQYF. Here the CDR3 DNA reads TGTGCCACCAGTGATTTCCCAGGGTTAGAGCAGTACTTC.

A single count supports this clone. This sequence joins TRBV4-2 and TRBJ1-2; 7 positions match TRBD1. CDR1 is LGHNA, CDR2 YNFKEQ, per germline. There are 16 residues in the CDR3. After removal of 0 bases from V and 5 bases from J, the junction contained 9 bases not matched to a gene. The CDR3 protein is CASSQDLNRGRYGYTF. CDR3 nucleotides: TGTGCCAGCAGCCAAGATCTGAACAGGGGACGGTATGGCTACACCTTC.

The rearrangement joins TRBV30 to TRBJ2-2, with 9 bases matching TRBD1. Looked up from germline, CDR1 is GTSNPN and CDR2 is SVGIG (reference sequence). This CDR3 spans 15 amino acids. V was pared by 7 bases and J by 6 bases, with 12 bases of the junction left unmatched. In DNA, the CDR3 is TGTGCCTCCAAACTACCGGGACAGGGTGCCGGGGAGCTGTTTTTT. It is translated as CASKLPGQGAGELFF.

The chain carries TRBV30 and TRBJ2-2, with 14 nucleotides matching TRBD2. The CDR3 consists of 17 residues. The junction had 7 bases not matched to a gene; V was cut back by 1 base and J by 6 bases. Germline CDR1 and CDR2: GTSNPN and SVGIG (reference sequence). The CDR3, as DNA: TGTGCCTGGAGTGCGTCGACGGGACTAGCGGGAGCCGGGGAGCTGTTTTTT. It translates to CAWSASTGLAGAGELFF.

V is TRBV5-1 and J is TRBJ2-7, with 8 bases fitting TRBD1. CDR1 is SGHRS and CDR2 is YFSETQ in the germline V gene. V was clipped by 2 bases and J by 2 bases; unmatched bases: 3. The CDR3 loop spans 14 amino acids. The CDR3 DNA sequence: TGCGCCAGCAGCTTAAGACAGGGGCCCTACGAGCAGTACTTC. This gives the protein CASSLRQGPYEQYF.

The CDR3 DNA follows: TGCGCCAGCAGTGAAGTGACAGGTTTTAGCAAAAACATTCAGTACTTC. Amino acid sequence: CASSEVTGFSKNIQYF. This chain connects TRBV10-2 to TRBJ2-4, with TRBD1 as a possible D gene (6 bases). The germline V gene has CDR1 WSHSY and CDR2 SAAADI. Between the trimmed V and J ends, which lost 3 bases and 3 bases, there was a span of 15 bases. The CDR3 spans 16 residues.

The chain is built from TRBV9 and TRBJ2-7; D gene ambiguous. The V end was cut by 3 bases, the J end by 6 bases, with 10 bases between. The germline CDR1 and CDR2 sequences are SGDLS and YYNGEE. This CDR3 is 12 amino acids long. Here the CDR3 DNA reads TGTGCCAGCAGCGGACGACAAGGCGAGCAGTACTTC. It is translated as CASSGRQGEQYF.

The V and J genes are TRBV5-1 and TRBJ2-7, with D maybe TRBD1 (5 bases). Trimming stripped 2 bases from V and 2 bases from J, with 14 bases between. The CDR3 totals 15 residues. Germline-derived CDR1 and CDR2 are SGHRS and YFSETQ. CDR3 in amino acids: CASSFGRGPPYEQYF. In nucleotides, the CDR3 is TGCGCCAGCAGCTTCGGAAGGGGCCCGCCCTACGAGCAGTACTTC.

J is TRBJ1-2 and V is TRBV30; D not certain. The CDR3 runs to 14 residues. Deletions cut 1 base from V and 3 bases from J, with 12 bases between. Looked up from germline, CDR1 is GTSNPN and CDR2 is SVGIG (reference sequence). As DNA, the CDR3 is TGTGCCTGGAGTGAAGGCGGTTATGACTATGGCTACACCTTC. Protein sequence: CAWSEGGYDYGYTF.

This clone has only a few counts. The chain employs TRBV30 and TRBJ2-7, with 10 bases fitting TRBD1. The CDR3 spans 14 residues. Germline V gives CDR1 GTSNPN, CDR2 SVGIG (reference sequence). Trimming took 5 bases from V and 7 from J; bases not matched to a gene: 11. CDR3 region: CAWEPGQGSREQYF. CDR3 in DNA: TGTGCCTGGGAACCGGGACAGGGGTCCAGGGAGCAGTACTTC.

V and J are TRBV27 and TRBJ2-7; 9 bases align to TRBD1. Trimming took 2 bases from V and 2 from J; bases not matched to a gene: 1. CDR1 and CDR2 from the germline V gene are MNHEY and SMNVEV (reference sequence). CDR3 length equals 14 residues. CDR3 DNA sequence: TGTGCCAGCAGTTTACGACAGGGGGCCTACGAGCAGTACTTC. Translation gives CASSLRQGAYEQYF.

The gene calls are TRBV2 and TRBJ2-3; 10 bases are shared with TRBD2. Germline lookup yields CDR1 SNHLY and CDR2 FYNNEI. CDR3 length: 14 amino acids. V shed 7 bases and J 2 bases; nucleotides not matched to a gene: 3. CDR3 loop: CASTLAGVTDTQYF. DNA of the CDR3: TGTGCCAGCACCCTAGCGGGGGTCACAGATACGCAGTATTTT. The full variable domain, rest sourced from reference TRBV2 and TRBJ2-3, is EPEVTQTPSHQVTQMGQEVILRCVPISNHLYFYWYRQILGQKVEFLVSFYNNEISEKSEIFDDQFSVERPDGSNFTLKIRSTKLEDSAMYFCASTLAGVTDTQYFGPGTRLTVL.

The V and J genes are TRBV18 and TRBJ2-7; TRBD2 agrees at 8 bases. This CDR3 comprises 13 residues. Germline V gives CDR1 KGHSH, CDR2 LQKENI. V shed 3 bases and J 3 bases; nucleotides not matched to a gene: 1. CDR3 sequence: CASSPGGDYEQYF. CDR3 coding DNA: TGTGCCAGCTCACCCGGGGGGGACTACGAGCAGTACTTC. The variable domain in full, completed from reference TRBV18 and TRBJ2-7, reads NAGVMQNPRHLVRRRGQEARLRCSPMKGHSHVYWYRQLPEEGLKFMVYLQKENIIDESGMPKERFSAEFPKEGPSILRIQQVVRGDSAAYFCASSPGGDYEQYFGPGTRLTVT.

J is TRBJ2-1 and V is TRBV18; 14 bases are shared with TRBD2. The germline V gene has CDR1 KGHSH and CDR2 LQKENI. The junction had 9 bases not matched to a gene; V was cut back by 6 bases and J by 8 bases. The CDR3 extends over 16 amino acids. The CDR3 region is CASSPGTSGRIDEQFF. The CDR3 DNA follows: TGTGCCAGCTCGCCCGGGACTAGCGGGAGAATTGATGAGCAGTTCTTC.

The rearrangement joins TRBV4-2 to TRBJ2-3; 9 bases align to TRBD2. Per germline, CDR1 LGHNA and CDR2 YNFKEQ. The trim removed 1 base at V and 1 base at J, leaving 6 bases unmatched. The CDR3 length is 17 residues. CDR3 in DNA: TGTGCCAGCAGCCAAGTCGGCCAGCGGGGGGGCACAGATACGCAGTATTTT. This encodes CASSQVGQRGGTDTQYF.

CDR3 loop: CASSSGRDRPLTGELFF. CDR3 sequence (DNA): TGTGCCAGCAGCTCAGGGAGGGACAGGCCGTTGACCGGGGAGCTGTTTTTT. This chain joins TRBV9 and TRBJ2-2; a weak D match, TRBD1 (8 bases). Germline-derived CDR1 and CDR2 are SGDLS and YYNGEE. The CDR3 spans 17 residues. Trimming cost V 4 bases and J 5 bases, with 21 bases left between them.

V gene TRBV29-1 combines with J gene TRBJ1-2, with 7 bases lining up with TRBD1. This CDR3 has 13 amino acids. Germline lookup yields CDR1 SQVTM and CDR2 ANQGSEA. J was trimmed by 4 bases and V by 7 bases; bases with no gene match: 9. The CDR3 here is CSAGTVAGYGYTF. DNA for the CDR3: TGCAGCGCGGGGACAGTCGCAGGCTATGGCTACACCTTC.

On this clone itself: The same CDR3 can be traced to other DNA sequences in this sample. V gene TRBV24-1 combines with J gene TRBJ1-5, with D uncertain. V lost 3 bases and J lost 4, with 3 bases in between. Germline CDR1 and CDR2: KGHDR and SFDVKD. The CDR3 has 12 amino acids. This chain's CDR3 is CATSDPNQPQHF. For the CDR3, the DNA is TGTGCCACCAGTGATCCAAATCAGCCCCAGCATTTT.

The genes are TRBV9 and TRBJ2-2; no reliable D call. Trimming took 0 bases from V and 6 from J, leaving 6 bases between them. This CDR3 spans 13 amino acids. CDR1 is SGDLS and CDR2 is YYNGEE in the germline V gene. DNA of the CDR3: TGTGCCAGCAGCGTAGACAGCCCCGGGGAGCTGTTTTTT. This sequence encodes CASSVDSPGELFF.

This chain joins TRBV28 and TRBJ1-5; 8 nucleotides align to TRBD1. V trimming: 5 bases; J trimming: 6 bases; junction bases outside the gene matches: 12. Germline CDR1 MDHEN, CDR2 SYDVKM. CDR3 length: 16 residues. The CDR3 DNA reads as TGTGCCAGCAGTGATCCCAGGGGGCGAATCGGTCAGCCCCAGCATTTT. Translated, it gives CASSDPRGRIGQPQHF.

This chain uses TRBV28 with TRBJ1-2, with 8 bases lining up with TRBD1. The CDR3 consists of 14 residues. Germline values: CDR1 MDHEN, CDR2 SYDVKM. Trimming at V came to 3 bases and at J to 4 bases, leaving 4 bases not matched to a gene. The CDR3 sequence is CASSFSTGGYGYTF. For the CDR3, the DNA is TGTGCCAGCAGTTTCTCCACAGGGGGCTATGGCTACACCTTC.

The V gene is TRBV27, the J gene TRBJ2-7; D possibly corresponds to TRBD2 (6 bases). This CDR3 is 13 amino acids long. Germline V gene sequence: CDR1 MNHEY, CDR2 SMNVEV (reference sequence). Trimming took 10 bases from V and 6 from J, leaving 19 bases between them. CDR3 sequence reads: CATTQKGTFEQYF. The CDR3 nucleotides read TGTGCCACCACCCAGAAAGGGACTTTCGAGCAGTACTTC.

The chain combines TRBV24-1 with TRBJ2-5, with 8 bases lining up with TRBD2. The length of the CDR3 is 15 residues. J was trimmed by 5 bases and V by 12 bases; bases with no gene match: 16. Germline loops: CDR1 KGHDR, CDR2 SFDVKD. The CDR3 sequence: CAPPPGGRCGETQYF. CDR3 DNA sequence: TGTGCCCCGCCCCCGGGCGGGAGGTGCGGTGAGACCCAGTACTTC.

In DNA form, the CDR3 reads TGTGCCAGCAGTCCTACAGGGGTTCAGCCCCAGCATTTT. This gives the protein CASSPTGVQPQHF. V and J are TRBV2 and TRBJ1-5, with 7 bases fitting TRBD1. With 5 bases clipped from V and 6 bases from J, the junction kept 4 bases outside the gene matches. Germline V CDR1 and CDR2: SNHLY, FYNNEI. The CDR3 loop spans 13 amino acids.

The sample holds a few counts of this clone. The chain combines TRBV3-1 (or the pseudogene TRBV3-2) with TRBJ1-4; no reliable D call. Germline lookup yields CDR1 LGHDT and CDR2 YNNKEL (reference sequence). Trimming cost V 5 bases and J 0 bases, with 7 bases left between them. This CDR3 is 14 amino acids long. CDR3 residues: CASSTRTTNEKLFF. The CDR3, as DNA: TGTGCCAGCAGCACGCGGACAACTAATGAAAAACTGTTTTTT.

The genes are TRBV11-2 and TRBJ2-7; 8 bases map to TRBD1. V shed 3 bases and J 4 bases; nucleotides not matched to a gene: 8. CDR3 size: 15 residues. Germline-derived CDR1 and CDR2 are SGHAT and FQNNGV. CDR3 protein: CASSLAGGAEYEQYF. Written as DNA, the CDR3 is TGTGCCAGCAGCTTGGCAGGGGGCGCAGAGTACGAGCAGTACTTC.

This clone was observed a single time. The chain's CDR3 is CASSYSKARVYSPLHF. CDR3 nucleotide sequence: TGTGCCAGCAGTTACTCGAAGGCCAGGGTATACTCACCCCTCCACTTT. The chain links TRBV6-5 to TRBJ1-6, with D possibly matching TRBD1 (5 bases). The CDR3 sequence is 16 residues long. In germline, CDR1 is MNHEY, CDR2 SVGAGI. V lost 0 bases and J lost 10, with 16 bases in between.

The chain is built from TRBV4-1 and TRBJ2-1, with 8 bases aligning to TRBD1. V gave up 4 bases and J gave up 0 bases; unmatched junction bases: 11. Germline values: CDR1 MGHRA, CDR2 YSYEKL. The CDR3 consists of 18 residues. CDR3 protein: CASSLGTGPPSSYNEQFF. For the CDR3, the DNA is TGCGCCAGCAGCCTAGGGACAGGCCCTCCGAGCTCCTACAATGAGCAGTTCTTC.

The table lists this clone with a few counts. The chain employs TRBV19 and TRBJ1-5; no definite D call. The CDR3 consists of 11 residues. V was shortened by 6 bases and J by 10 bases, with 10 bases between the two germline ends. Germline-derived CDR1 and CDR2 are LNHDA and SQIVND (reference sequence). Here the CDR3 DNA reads TGTGCCAGTAGCTCCGGGTTCCCCCAGCATTTT. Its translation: CASSSGFPQHF.

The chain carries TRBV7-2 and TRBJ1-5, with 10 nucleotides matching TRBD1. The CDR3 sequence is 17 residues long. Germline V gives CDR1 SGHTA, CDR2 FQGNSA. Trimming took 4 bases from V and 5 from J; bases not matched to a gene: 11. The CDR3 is CASSSGQGGFRDQPQHF. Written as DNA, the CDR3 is TGTGCCAGCAGCTCAGGACAGGGGGGATTCCGGGATCAGCCCCAGCATTTT.